These T cell receptor beta chains were read from a single sample in a study of CD8+ T cells in alopecia areata. The protocol was immunoSEQ multiplex PCR, while the TCRdb copy is restricted to in-frame clones and leaves out a portion. The sample records 110,000 or so clones, roughly 58% being singletons. The sequences come from CD8+ T cells sorted from blood, collected at week 4, from a patient treated with tofacitinib. These receptors came from a human donor with alopecia areata. Each CDR3 is given with its conserved first and last residue. Where a row states a size, it is once, few, many or the class of an expanded clone; other rows omit it.

V gene	clone size	J gene	CDR3 protein
TRBV9	few	TRBJ2-1	CASSNRDSYNEQFF
TRBV6-5	.	TRBJ2-1	CASSWTSGGLEQFF
TRBV4-1	.	TRBJ1-2	CASSQGAYGYTF
TRBV7-8	.	TRBJ2-7	CASSLSPYSYEQYF
TRBV15	few	TRBJ1-2	CATSRVIGTDGYTF
TRBV29-1	.	TRBJ2-7	CSVNPGPGDEQYF
TRBV30	.	TRBJ1-2	CAWSVGAVYGYTF
TRBV29-1	.	TRBJ1-2	CSVVVSPIGYTF
TRBV30	.	TRBJ1-1	CAWSTDRITEAFF
TRBV30	.	TRBJ2-3	CAWRGLPGETQYF